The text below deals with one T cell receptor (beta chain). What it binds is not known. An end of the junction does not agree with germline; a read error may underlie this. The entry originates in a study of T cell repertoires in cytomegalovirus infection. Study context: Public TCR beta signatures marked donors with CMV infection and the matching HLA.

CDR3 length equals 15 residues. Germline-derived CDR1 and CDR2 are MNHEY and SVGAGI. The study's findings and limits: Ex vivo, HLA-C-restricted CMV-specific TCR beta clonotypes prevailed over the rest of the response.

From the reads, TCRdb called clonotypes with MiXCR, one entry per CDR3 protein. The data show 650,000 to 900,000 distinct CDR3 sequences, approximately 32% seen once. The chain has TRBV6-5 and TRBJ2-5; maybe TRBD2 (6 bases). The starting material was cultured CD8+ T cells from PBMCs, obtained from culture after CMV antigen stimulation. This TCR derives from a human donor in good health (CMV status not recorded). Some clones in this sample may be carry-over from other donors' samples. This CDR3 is CASSPGLKYQETQHF. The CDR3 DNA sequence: TGTGCCAGCAGCCCGGGACTCAAGTACCAAGAGACCCAGCACTTC.